The following is a T cell receptor beta chain sequence with its context. This clonotype occurred a few times. Its antigen specificity is not known. Base qualities were left out, and no much larger clone turns up one base away. These reads were obtained on an Illumina HiSeq 1500. TCRdb trimmed public reads at Q25 via fastp, called clones via MiXCR and kept in-frame beta chains. Every CDR3 protein is listed once, alongside the most common genes and DNA of its rows. Present in this sample are some 220,000 distinct CDR3 sequences, less than 50% of which were seen just once. Jointly, the top ten make up approximately 60% of the sample. These data are taken from a study of T cell repertoires in cytomegalovirus infection (dated by TCRdb to the late 2010s). A note on the overall study: The peptide stimulations were aimed at well-studied HLA-B-restricted epitopes as well as recently identified HLA-C-restricted CMV epitopes, whose presentation resists viral immunomodulation. Donor HLA type was relevant to the analysis, as public TCR beta signatures indicated carriage of CMV infection together with the matching HLA type. The paper's findings and limits, for the study overall: In both this cohort and an independent roughly 350-donor cohort, the cumulative frequency of public TCR beta family members distinguished carriers of CMV infection plus the relevant HLA type. The ex vivo response was dominated by HLA-C-restricted CMV-specific TCR beta clonotypes, which also provided the single most frequent clonotype in two of eight donors.

The treatment or condition label on this specimen signifies: in vitro stimulation with specific CMV peptide epitopes to enrich CMV-specific T cells. From its cysteine to its phenylalanine, the CDR3 spans 15 amino acids. Left in the record is the CDR3 DNA by itself, 45 bases read in frame from the first base. The junction shows trimming of 5 bases on V and 2 bases on J, plus 15 bases between the germline ends. According to the germline V gene, CDR1 reads SGHVS and CDR2 reads FNYEAQ. The origin of this receptor is a human donor in good health (CMV status not recorded). Some clones in this sample may be carry-over from other donors' samples. Specimen: CD8+ T cells from cultured PBMCs, collected from culture after CMV antigen stimulation. The V and J genes are TRBV7-6 and TRBJ2-5; TRBD1 is a weak D gene call, 6 bases matching. The nucleotides read TGTGCCAGCAGCCCAATCCTAGACAGGCAAGAGACCCAGTACTTC. This codes for CASSPILDRQETQYF.